Sequencing of this T cell receptor (beta chain) was carried out in a study of cytotoxic CD8 clonotypes in ibrutinib-treated CLL. Study-level findings and limits: An increase in clonality occurred at ibrutinib response, followed by a return toward baseline at progression.

The intended depth for sequencing was 1 in 200,000 to 1 in 1 million T cells. The table came from immunoSEQ multiplex PCR; TCRdb's copy has only in-frame clones and leaves some out. The repertoire consists of about 270,000 clones, with approximately 76% occurring once and the leading ten covering about 5.3%. In its sample, this clone was seen once. The antigen is undetermined. Per the germline V gene, CDR1 is MDHEN and CDR2 is SYDVKM. The CDR3 spans 16 residues. V was pared by 5 bases and J by 1 base, with 16 bases between. V gene TRBV28 combines with J gene TRBJ2-3; D might be TRBD2 (5 bases). This sequence was found in a human donor with chronic lymphocytic leukemia. The specimen comprised PBMCs, sampled at disease progression, from a patient treated with ibrutinib. CDR3 nucleotides: TGTGCCAGCAGTCCCGAGGCAGGACTGGGCACAGATACGCAGTATTTT. Translating gives CASSPEAGLGTDTQYF.